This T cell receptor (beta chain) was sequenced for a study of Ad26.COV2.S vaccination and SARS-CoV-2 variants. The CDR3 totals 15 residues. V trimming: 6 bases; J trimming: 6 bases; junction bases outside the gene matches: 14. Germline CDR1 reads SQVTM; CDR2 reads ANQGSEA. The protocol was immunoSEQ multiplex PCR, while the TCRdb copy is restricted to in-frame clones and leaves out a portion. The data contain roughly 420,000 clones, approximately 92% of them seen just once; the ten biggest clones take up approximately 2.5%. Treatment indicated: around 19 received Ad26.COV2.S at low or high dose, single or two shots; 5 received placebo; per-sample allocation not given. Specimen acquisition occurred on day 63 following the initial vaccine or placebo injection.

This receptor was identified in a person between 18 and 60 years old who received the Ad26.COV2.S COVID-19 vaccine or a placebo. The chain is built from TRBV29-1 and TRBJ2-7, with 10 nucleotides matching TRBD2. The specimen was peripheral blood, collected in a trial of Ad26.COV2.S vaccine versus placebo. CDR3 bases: TGCAGCGTGGGCCCCTCTAGCGGGGGCAGAGGCGAGCAGTACTTC. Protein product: CSVGPSSGGRGEQYF.